This T cell receptor (beta chain) was captured in a study of CD8 T cells in Susac syndrome. Across the whole study: Patients with Susac syndrome who were sequenced included 5 or 6 with active disease and eight in remission.

The CDR3 has 16 residues. The germline V gene has CDR1 LNHDA and CDR2 SQIVND (reference sequence). V lost 5 bases, J lost 6 bases, and 8 bases stayed unmatched. Reverse transcription of roughly 0.5 to 1 ug RNA was carried out with random hexamers. immunoSEQ multiplex PCR amplified TCR beta CDR3 across 54 Vbeta, 13 Jbeta. TCRdb fed the immunoSEQ multiplex PCR reads into MiXCR, producing one record per CDR3 protein. The table includes 210,000 or so distinct CDR3 sequences, about 94% detected once. Patients with Susac syndrome fulfilled recently defined diagnostic criteria for definite or probable disease.

Sequencing was done on a sample of CD4+ T cells from PBMCs. The gene calls are TRBV19 and TRBJ2-7; TRBD2 matches 15 bases. This TCR came from a human donor with Susac syndrome. As DNA, the CDR3 is TGTGCCAGTAGTGCCTGGACTAGCGGGGGGGCCCGCGAGCAGTACTTC. It encodes CASSAWTSGGAREQYF.